This TCR beta chain is drawn from a study of early stage breast cancer tumors (dated by TCRdb to 2016 to 2017). Concerning the study at large: Of the 15 to 20 invasive breast tumors, about 13 were found to be estrogen receptor-positive, progesterone receptor-positive and HER2-negative. The samples as a whole yielded some 2,500,000 detected templates, corresponding to fewer than 1.4 million unique clonotypes. On average, each sample had about 9.7-fold read coverage. Of the roughly 12 ER+/PR+/HER2- tumors, eight were classified as invasive ductal carcinomas and four as invasive lobular carcinomas. General findings and caveats noted by the study authors: Repertoires from blood and normal breast were more alike than repertoires from blood and tumor, and in about 85% of the 16 patients, comparing each tissue with blood separated tumor from normal. Sequencing bulk genomic DNA from unsorted cells could not capture chain pairing or functional markers like CD4, CD8 and FOXP3. Because the cohort was small, a breakdown by tumor subtype could not be done. Enriched TCRB sequences shared across patients were mostly commonly generated sequences, unlikely to play an important role in the tumor microenvironment. Tumors showed around 2.5-fold higher T cell density and higher clonality than adjacent normal breast tissue.

Concerning this clone: Its antigen is unknown. Qualities for individual bases were not recorded, and no much larger clone is one base off.

The study profiled bulk TCR beta-chain repertoires in matched peripheral blood, tumor and adjacent normal breast tissue taken from about 15 patients with early-stage breast cancer. Before surgery, about 4.5-10 mL of whole blood was collected into EDTA tubes and then processed within 2 hours. Ficoll-Paque centrifugation in SepMate-50 tubes was used to isolate peripheral blood mononuclear cells. For storage in liquid nitrogen, PBMCs were cryopreserved as aliquots of roughly 1.8 to 4 million cells in roughly 90% FBS with approximately 10% DMSO. Genomic DNA was extracted with the Qiagen AllPrep DNA/RNA Mini kit. Each sample was amplified as two independent genomic DNA replicates: approximately 0.49 ug for blood and about 1.4 ug for tumor or normal breast. Following the manufacturer's instructions, the ImmunoSeq Intro kit was used to carry out TCRB sequencing on genomic DNA. For absolute quantification, the approximately 32-cycle multiplex PCR included proprietary primers along with spike-in control sequences. Single-end 150-bp reads were used to sequence an 87-bp fragment spanning the CDR3 plus the flanking V and J genes. Seven samples, with two replicates for each sample, were multiplexed per lane of an Illumina MiSeq using version 3.0 chemistry. Processing in the source paper ran as follows. The vendor's proprietary pipeline handled the raw data processing, merging both replicates into a single result for each sample. Productive rearrangements sharing the V-gene family, CDR3 amino acid sequence and J-gene segment were defined as clonotypes. Clonality was calculated as 1 minus the normalized Shannon entropy (Pielou evenness) of TCRB abundances. T cell density was estimated by dividing total templates by the number of input cells inferred from the DNA input amount. Recon with default parameters was used to estimate total repertoire diversity and clonality. A clonotype counted as tumor-enriched if its abundance in tumor exceeded 0.1% and was at least 32-fold higher than its abundance in normal breast. TCRdb carries this immuneACCESS record with in-frame sequences only. Its versions omit some clonotypes, under half of them owing to an unresolved V gene in the studies checked, with the rest unexplained. That table is the source of V, J and clone size, and D and trimming were worked out from the DNA. This sample has 50,000 to 75,000 clones in its table, and 60% to 85% of those were observed once. The ten most abundant clones make up less than 4% of the sample.

This clonotype was sampled from a person younger than 45 with breast cancer. Sequencing used blood.

Here is the DNA: TGCAGCGTTGAAGGCGGACAGTTAGGGCGCGAGACCCAGTACTTC. It is translated as CSVEGGQLGRETQYF. The rearrangement combines TRBV29-1 with TRBJ2-5; TRBD1 is possibly the D segment (6 matching bases). Based on the germline V gene, the CDR1 and CDR2 sequences are SQVTM and ANQGSEA. V loses 1 base of germline sequence and J loses 5 bases, and the interval between the two ends is 17 bases. The CDR3 goes from the cysteine to the phenylalanine over 15 residues. Only the CDR3 region is kept as DNA, spanning 45 bases read in frame from base 1.